Described below is a single T cell receptor (beta chain) sequence and its context. Its antigen is still unknown. This entry comes from a study of a mutant IDH1 vaccine in newly diagnosed glioma. The time point: week 23, last vaccination. Doses comprised 300 ug of mutant IDH1 20-mer peptide each, plus topical imiquimod. The J segment lost 2 bases and the V segment lost 5 bases, leaving 0 bases of the junction unmatched. Germline loops: CDR1 MNHEY, CDR2 SMNVEV (reference sequence). This CDR3 spans 13 amino acids. Method: immunoSEQ multiplex PCR; TCRdb's copy keeps in-frame clones and lacks some. Among 77,000 or so clones listed, approximately 85% were seen once.

The TCR was taken from a woman aged 50 to 65 with glioma. The chain employs TRBV27 and TRBJ2-1; 7 nucleotides line up with TRBD1. This sample comprised PBMCs, obtained from a glioma patient whose treatment included an IDH1 peptide vaccine. In DNA form, the CDR3 reads TGTGCCAGCAGTGGGACAGCCTACAATGAGCAGTTCTTC. Translating it yields CASSGTAYNEQFF.